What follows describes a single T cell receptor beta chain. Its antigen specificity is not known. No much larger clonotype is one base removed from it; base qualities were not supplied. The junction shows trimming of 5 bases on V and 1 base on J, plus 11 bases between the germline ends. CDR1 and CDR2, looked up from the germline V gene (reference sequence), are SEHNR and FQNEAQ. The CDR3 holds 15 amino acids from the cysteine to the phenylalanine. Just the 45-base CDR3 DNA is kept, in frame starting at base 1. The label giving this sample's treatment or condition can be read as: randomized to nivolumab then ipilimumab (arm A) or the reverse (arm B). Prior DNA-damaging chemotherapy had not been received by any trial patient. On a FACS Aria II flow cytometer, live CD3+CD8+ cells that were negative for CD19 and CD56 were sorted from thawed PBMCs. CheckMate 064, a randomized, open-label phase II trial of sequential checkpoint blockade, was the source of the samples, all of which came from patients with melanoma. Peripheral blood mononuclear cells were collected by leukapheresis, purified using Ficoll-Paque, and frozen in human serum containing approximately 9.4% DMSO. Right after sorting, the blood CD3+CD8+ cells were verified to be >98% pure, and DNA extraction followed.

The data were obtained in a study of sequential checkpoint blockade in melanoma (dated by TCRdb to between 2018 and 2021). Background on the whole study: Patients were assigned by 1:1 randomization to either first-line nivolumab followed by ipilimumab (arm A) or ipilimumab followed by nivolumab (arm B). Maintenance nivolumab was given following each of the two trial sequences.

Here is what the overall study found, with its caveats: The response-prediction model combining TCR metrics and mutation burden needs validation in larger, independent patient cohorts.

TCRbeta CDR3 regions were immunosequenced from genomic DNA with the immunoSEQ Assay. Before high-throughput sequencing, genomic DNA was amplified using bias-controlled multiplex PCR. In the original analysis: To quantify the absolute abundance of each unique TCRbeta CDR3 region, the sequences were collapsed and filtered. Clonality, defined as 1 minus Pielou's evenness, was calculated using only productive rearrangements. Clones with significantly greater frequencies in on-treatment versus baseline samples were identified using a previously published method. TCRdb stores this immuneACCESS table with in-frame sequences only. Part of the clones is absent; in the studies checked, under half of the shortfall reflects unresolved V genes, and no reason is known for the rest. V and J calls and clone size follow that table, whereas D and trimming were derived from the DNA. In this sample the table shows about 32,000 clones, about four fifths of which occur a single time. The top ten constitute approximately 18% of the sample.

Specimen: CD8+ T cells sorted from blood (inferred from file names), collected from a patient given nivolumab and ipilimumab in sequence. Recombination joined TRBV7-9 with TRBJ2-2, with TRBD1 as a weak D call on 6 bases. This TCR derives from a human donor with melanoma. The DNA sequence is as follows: TGTGCCAGCAGCCCCCGGGGACAGAACACCGGGGAGCTGTTTTTT. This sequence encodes CASSPRGQNTGELFF.